Following are 4 T cell receptor beta chains from one sample sequenced in a study of cytomegalovirus exposure and HLA in healthy donors. Use of 60 Vbeta and 13 Jbeta primers characterized the PCR. Produced via immunoSEQ multiplex PCR; TCRdb's table is partial and in-frame only. The sample yields 95,000 to 150,000 clones, about 16% seen once. Input material: PBMCs. These receptors all come from a woman aged 18-30 years in good health and CMV-seronegative.

This clone came up a few times. This chain links TRBV28 with TRBJ2-1; TRBD2 matches at 7 bases. Losses at the gene ends were 5 bases for V and 0 bases for J; bases not matched to a gene: 7. The germline V gene has CDR1 MDHEN and CDR2 SYDVKM. The CDR3 has 16 amino acids. As DNA, the CDR3 is TGTGCCAGCAGTGCCCTCGGGGGGAGCTCCTACAATGAGCAGTTCTTC. It encodes CASSALGGSSYNEQFF.

This clone turned up a few times. V is TRBV7-8 and J is TRBJ1-2; TRBD1 matches at 10 bases. V lost 4 bases to trimming and J lost 8 bases; unmatched junction nucleotides: 13. Germline V gene data show CDR1 as SGHVS and CDR2 as FQNEAQ. The CDR3 extends over 16 amino acids. The CDR3 nucleotides are TGTGCCAGCAGCTCGGGGACAGGGGATAACTATGGAGGCTACACCTTC. Its translation is CASSSGTGDNYGGYTF.

The gene calls are TRBV7-9 and TRBJ1-2, with 8 bases identical to TRBD1. Germline CDR1 is SEHNR and CDR2 is FQNEAQ (reference sequence). Trimming took 4 bases from V and 4 from J; bases not matched to a gene: 2. This CDR3 is built from 13 residues. The CDR3 nucleotides read TGTGCCAGCAGCTCCGGACAGGGCTATGGCTACACCTTC. Encoded protein: CASSSGQGYGYTF.

In this sample, this clone turned up a few times. The chain uses TRBV4-2 and TRBJ2-3; TRBD2 matches at 9 bases. The CDR3 contains 18 residues. V was clipped by 0 bases and J by 2 bases; unmatched bases: 9. The germline CDR1 and CDR2 sequences are LGHNA and YNFKEQ. In DNA form, the CDR3 reads TGTGCCAGCAGCCAAGATCGGGCTAGCGGGGCTCCCACAGATACGCAGTATTTT. Its translation is CASSQDRASGAPTDTQYF.